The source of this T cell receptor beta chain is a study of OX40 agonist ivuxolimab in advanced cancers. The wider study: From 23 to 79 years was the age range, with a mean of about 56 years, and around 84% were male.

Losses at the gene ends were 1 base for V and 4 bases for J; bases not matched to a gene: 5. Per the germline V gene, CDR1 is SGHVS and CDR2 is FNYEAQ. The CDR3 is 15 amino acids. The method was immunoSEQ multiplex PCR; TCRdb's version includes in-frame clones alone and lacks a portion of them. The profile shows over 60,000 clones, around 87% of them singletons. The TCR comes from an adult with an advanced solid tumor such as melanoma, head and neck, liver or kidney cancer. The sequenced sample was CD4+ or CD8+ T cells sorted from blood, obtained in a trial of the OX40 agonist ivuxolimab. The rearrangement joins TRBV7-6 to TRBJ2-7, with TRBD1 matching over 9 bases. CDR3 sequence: CASSLGTGERYEQYF. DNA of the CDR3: TGTGCCAGCAGCTTAGGGACAGGGGAGAGGTACGAGCAGTACTTC.